This T cell receptor (beta chain) stems from a study of T cells after yellow fever vaccination. Study findings and constraints: When the response was secondary, it was weaker but reached its peak faster, day 5 versus 15. Contaminants from the bulk population, in the form of abundant clonotypes, could be found in FACS-sorted repertoires.

This clonotype was picked up many times. Its antigen is undetermined. MiXCR was run by TCRdb on the 5' RACE reads, yielding one entry per CDR3 protein. The sample carries under 350,000 distinct CDR3 sequences, roughly 4% recorded once. The material was PBMCs, obtained 5 days after the yellow fever booster vaccination. The receptor comes from a man between 18 and 29 years old who received the YFV17D yellow fever vaccine.

The DNA for the CDR3 is TGTGCCAGCAGTGAAGTGGGCGGGGAACTCATAACTTCAGCCAAAAACATTCAGTACTTC. Translated: CASSEVGGELITSAKNIQYF. V and J are TRBV7-2 and TRBJ2-4, with D perhaps TRBD2 (6 bases). Per germline, CDR1 SGHTA and CDR2 FQGNSA. Trimming left V 6 bases short and J 0 bases short, with 27 bases between. The CDR3 consists of 20 residues.